This T cell receptor (beta chain) was identified during a study of T cells after yellow fever vaccination. Universal primer sites and UMIs were introduced during 5'RACE template-switching synthesis of TCR cDNA. TCRdb itself ran the 5' RACE reads through MiXCR, one entry per CDR3 protein. Altogether about 340,000 distinct CDR3 sequences are present, 12% being singletons, with the ten largest covering 2.5% to 3.5%. This clonotype occurred many times. Its antigen is unknown. The ends lost 6 bases at V and 3 bases at J; junction bases unmatched: 3. The CDR3 is 13 residues long. Per germline, CDR1 SGHVS and CDR2 FQNEAQ. Findings and caveats of the study: Subsequent booster samples again held most clones from primary vaccination (under 98% CD4, nearly 90% CD8).

The V and J genes are TRBV7-8 and TRBJ1-2, with TRBD1 matching over 8 bases. This clonotype was obtained from a man younger than 35 who received the YFV17D yellow fever vaccine. This specimen was CD4+ T cells sorted from PBMCs, taken 15 days after the yellow fever booster vaccination. The CDR3 spells CASSLTGDYGYTF. The CDR3 DNA is TGTGCCAGCAGTTTGACAGGGGACTATGGCTACACCTTC.